These 5 T cell receptor beta chains were sequenced from one sample in a study of regulatory T cells in long-lasting Graves disease. According to the study, TCR beta libraries were built with iRepertoire HTBI primers and CDR3-region Arm-PCR. TCRdb re-derived calls from the multiplex PCR reads in MiXCR, one entry per CDR3 protein. Of approximately 400,000 distinct CDR3 sequences listed, 15% are singletons. Sample time point: newly diagnosed GD, antithyroid drugs for less than 3 months. Preparation of the TCR library used RNA extracted from PBMCs. The sequences come from peripheral blood mononuclear cells (PBMCs), collected at new diagnosis, from a patient treated with antithyroid drugs. These receptors all come from a female donor with Graves disease.

This clonotype was picked up many times. The chain joins TRBV7-6 to TRBJ2-2; D gene unclear. The CDR3 is made up of 15 amino acids. Germline CDR1 and CDR2: SGHVS and FNYEAQ. V was trimmed by 1 base and J by 3 bases, leaving 9 bases between them. The CDR3 is CASSLGGGYTGELFF. The CDR3 nucleotides read TGTGCCAGCAGCTTAGGTGGTGGATACACCGGGGAGCTGTTTTTT.

At least ten counts were recorded for this clonotype. The rearrangement uses TRBV7-9 and TRBJ1-4; D gene ambiguous. The germline V and J ends were trimmed by 2 bases and 8 bases, with 9 bases remaining between them. The CDR3 totals 13 residues. The germline V gene encodes CDR1 SEHNR and CDR2 FQNEAQ (reference sequence). CDR3: CASSLKEDEKLFF. In nucleotides, the CDR3 is TGTGCCAGCAGCTTAAAGGAGGACGAAAAACTGTTTTTT.

This clonotype was counted at least ten times. This sequence joins TRBV7-3 and TRBJ2-1, with 10 nucleotides matching TRBD2. The CDR3 spans 15 residues. Germline CDR1 and CDR2: SGHTA and FQGTGA. Trimming at V came to 1 base and at J to 9 bases, leaving 6 bases not matched to a gene. The chain's CDR3 is CASSLIASGGPEQFF. CDR3 DNA sequence: TGTGCCAGCAGCTTAATCGCTAGCGGGGGTCCTGAGCAGTTCTTC. Together with reference TRBV7-3 and TRBJ2-1, the CDR3 gives the full variable domain: GAGVSQTPSNKVTEKGKYVELRCDPISGHTALYWYRQSLGQGPEFLIYFQGTGAADDSGLPNDRFFAVRPEGSVSTLKIQRTERGDSAVYLCASSLIASGGPEQFFGPGTRLTVL.

This clonotype was observed at least ten times. This chain uses TRBV9 with TRBJ1-2; 8 bases align to TRBD1. The CDR3 runs 15 residues. Germline loops: CDR1 SGDLS, CDR2 YYNGEE. With 4 bases clipped from V and 8 bases from J, the junction kept 13 bases outside the gene matches. The DNA for the CDR3 is TGTGCCAGCAGCCCCCGGGGCCAGGGGGCTCGAGGCTACACCTTC. Translation: CASSPRGQGARGYTF.

The table lists this clonotype with many counts. V and J are TRBV6-2 or TRBV6-3 and TRBJ1-5, with TRBD1 matching 8 bases. CDR1 is MNHEY, CDR2 SVGEGT, per germline. V trimming: 2 bases; J trimming: 4 bases; junction bases outside the gene matches: 22. This CDR3 spans 21 amino acids. The DNA of the CDR3 is TGTGCCAGCAGTTACACCCTCCGACTCGACAGGGGAAGTTCCTCGAATCAGCCCCAGCATTTT. Amino acid sequence: CASSYTLRLDRGSSSNQPQHF.